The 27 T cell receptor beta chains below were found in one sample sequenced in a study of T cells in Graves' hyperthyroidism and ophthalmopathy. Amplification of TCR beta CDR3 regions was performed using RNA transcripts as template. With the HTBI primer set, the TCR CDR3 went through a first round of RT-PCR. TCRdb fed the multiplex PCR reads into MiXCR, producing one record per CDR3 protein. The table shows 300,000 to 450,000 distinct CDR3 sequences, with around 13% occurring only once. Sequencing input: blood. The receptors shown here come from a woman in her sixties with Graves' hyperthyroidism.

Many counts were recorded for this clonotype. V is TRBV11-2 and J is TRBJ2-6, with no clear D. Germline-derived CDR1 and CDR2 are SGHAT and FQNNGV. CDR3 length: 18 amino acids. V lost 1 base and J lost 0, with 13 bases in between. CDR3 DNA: TGTGCCAGCAGCTTAGTTCACGGCACGAGCTCTGGGGCCAACGTCCTGACTTTC. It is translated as CASSLVHGTSSGANVLTF.

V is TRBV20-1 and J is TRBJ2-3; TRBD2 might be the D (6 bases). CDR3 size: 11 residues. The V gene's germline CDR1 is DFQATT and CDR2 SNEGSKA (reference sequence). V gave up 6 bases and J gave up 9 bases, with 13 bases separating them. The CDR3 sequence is CSAPPGDTQYF. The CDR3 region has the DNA TGCAGTGCCCCTCCGGGAGACACGCAGTATTTT.

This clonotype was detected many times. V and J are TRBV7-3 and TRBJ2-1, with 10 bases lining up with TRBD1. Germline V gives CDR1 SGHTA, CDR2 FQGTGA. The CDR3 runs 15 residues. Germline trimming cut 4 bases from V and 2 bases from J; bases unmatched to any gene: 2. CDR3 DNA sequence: TGTGCCAGCAGCTCGACAGGGGGCACCTACAATGAGCAGTTCTTC. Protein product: CASSSTGGTYNEQFF.

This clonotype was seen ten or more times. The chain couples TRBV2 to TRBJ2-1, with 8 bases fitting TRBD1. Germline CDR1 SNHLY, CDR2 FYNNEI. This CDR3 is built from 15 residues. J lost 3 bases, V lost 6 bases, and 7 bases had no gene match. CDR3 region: CASSDRTGSYNEQFF. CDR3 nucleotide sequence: TGTGCCAGCAGCGACAGGACAGGGAGCTACAATGAGCAGTTCTTC.

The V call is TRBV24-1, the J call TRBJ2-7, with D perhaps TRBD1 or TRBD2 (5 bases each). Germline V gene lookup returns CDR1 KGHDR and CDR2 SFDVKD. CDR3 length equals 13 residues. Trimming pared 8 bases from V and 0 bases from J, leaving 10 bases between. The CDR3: CATMGRLSYEQYF. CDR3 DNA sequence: TGTGCCACCATGGGACGCCTCTCCTACGAGCAGTACTTC.

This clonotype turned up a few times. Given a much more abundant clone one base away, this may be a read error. The CDR3: CASSLTGGAKEQLF. Written as DNA, the CDR3 is TGTGCCAGCAGCTTAACCGGCGGGGCGAAGGAGCAGCTCTTC. The chain combines TRBV11-3 with TRBJ2-1, with D possibly matching TRBD2 (6 bases). This CDR3 is 14 amino acids long. Per the germline V gene, CDR1 is SGHNT and CDR2 is YENEEA.

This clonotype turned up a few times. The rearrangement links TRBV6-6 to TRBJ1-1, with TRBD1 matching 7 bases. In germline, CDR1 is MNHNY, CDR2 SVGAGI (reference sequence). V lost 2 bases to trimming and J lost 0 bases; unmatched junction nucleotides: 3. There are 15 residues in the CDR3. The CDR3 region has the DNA TGTGCCAGCAGTTACGCAGGGGGAATGAACACTGAAGCTTTCTTT. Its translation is CASSYAGGMNTEAFF.

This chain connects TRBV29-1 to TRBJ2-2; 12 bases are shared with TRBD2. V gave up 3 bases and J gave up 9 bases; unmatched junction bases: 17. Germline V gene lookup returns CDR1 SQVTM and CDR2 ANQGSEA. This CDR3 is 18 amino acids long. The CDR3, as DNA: TGCAGCGTTGAGGGTCCGTCTAGCGGGAGGGCCGGTTTCCGGGAGCTGTTTTTT. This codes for CSVEGPSSGRAGFRELFF.

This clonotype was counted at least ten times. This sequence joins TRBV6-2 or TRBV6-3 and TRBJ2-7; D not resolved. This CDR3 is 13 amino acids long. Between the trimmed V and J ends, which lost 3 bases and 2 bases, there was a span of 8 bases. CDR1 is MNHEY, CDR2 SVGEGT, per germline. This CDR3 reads CASSYPGPYEQYF. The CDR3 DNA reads TGTGCCAGCAGTTATCCAGGACCCTACGAGCAGTACTTC.

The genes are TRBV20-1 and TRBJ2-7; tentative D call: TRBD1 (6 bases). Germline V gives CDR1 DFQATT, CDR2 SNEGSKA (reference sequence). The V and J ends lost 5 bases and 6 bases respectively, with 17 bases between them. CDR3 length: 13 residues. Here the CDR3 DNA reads TGCAGTGCTTCGAAACTTGGGGGCGCCGAGCAGTACTTC. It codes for CSASKLGGAEQYF.

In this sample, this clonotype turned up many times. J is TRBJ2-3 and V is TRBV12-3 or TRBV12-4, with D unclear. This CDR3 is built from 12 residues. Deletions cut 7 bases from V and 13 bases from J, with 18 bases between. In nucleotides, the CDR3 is TGTGCCAGCACCGGTCCAAGCAAGCGAGAGTATTTT. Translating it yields CASTGPSKREYF.

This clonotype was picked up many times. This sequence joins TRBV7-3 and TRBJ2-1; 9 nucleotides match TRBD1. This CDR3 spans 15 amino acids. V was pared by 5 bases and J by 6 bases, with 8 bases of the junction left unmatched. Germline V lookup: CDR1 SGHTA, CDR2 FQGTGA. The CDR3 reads CASSQGQGPANEQFF. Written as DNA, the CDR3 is TGTGCCAGCAGCCAGGGACAGGGCCCGGCCAATGAGCAGTTCTTC.

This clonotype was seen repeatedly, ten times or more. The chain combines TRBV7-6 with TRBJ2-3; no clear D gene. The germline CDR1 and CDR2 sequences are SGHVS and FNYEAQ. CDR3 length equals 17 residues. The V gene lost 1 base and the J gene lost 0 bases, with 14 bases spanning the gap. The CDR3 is CASSLVGYFTSTDTQYF. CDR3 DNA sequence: TGTGCCAGCAGCTTAGTCGGCTACTTCACTAGCACAGATACGCAGTATTTT.

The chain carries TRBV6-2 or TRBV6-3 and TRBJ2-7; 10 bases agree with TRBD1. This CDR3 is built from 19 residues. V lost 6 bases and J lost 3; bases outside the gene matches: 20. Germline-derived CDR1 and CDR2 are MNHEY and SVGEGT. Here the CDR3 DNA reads TGTGCCAGCAGGACCATCACCTTAGTCCGGGGACAGGGGTTCTACGAGCAGTACTTC. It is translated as CASRTITLVRGQGFYEQYF.

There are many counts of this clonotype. The CDR3 spells CASTTGDGTDTQYF. The CDR3 bases are TGTGCCAGCACCACAGGGGATGGCACAGATACGCAGTATTTT. J is TRBJ2-3 and V is TRBV28; 7 bases match TRBD1. The junction had 5 bases not matched to a gene; V was cut back by 7 bases and J by 1 base. The germline V gene has CDR1 MDHEN and CDR2 SYDVKM. The CDR3 is 14 amino acids.

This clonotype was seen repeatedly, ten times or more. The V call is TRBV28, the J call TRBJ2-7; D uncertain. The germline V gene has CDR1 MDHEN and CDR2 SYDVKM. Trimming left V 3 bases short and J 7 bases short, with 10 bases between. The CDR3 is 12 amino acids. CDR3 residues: CASSFPPGEQYF. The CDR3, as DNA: TGTGCCAGCAGTTTCCCCCCCGGTGAGCAGTACTTC. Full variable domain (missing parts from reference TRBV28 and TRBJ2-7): DVKVTQSSRYLVKRTGEKVFLECVQDMDHENMFWYRQDPGLGLRLIYFSYDVKMKEKGDIPEGYSVSREKKERFSLILESASTNQTSMYLCASSFPPGEQYFGPGTRLTVT.

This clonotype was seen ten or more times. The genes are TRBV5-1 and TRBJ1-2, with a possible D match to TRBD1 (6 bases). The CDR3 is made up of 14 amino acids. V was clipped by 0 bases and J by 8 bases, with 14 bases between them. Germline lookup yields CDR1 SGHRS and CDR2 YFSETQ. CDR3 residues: CASSLAARGKGYTF. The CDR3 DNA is TGCGCCAGCAGCTTGGCCGCGAGGGGGAAAGGCTACACCTTC.

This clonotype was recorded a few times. The DNA of the CDR3 is TGTGCCAGCTCACCACCGCGGACAGAGACCTATGGCTACACCTTC. Protein product: CASSPPRTETYGYTF. V gene TRBV18 combines with J gene TRBJ1-2; a weak D match, TRBD1 (6 bases). Trimming took 0 bases from V and 4 from J, leaving 12 bases between them. Germline V gives CDR1 KGHSH, CDR2 LQKENI. The CDR3 has 15 residues. The full variable domain, with the rest looked up from reference TRBV18 and TRBJ1-2, is NAGVMQNPRHLVRRRGQEARLRCSPMKGHSHVYWYRQLPEEGLKFMVYLQKENIIDESGMPKERFSAEFPKEGPSILRIQQVVRGDSAAYFCASSPPRTETYGYTFGSGTRLTVV.

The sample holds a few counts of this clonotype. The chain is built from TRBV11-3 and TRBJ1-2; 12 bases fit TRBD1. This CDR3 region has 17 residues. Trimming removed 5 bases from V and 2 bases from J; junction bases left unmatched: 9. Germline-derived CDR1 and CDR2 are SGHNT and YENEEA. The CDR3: CASSEGTGGGLNYGYTF. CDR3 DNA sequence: TGTGCCAGCAGCGAAGGGACAGGGGGCGGATTAAACTATGGCTACACCTTC.

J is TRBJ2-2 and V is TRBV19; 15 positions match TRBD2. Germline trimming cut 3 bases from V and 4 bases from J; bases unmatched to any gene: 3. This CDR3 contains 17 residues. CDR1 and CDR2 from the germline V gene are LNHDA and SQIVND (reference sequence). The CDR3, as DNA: TGTGCCAGTAGTATTTGGACTAGCGGGAGGGCCACCGGGGAGCTGTTTTTT. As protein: CASSIWTSGRATGELFF. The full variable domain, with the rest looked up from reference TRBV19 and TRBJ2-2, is DGGITQSPKYLFRKEGQNVTLSCEQNLNHDAMYWYRQDPGQGLRLIYYSQIVNDFQKGDIAEGYSVSREKKESFPLTVTSAQKNPTAFYLCASSIWTSGRATGELFFGEGSRLTVL.

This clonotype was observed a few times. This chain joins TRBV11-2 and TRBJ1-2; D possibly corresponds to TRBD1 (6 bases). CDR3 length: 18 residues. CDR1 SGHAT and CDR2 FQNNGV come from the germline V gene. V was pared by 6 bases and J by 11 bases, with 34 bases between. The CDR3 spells CASRTIRGGGRLTRGYTF. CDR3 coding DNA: TGTGCCAGCAGAACCATACGTGGGGGGGGCCGACTAACTAGGGGGTACACCTTC.

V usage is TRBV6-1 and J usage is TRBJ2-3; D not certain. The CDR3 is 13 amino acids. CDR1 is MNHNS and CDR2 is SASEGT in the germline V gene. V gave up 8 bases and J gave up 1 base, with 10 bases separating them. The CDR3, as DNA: TGTGCCAGCTCCGGGCCGGGCACAGATACGCAGTATTTT. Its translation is CASSGPGTDTQYF.

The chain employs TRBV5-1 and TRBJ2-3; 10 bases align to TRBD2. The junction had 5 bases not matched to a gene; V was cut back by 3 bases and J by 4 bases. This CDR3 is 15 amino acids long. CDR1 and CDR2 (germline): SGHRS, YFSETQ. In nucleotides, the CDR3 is TGCGCCAGCAGCTCCGGACTAGCGGCCTCAGATACGCAGTATTTT. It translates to CASSSGLAASDTQYF.

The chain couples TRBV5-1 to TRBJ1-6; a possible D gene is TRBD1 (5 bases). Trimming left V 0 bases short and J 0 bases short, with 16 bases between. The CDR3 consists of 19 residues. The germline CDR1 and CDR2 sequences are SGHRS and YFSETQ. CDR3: CASSLDGTTDSSYNSPLHF. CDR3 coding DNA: TGCGCCAGCAGCTTGGATGGGACTACGGATAGCTCCTATAATTCACCCCTCCACTTT.

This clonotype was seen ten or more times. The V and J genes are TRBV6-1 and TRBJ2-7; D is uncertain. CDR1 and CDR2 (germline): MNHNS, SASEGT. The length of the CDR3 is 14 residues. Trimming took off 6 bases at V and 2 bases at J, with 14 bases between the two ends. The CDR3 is CASRAGPGPYEQYF. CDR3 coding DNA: TGTGCCAGCAGGGCCGGCCCTGGACCCTACGAGCAGTACTTC.

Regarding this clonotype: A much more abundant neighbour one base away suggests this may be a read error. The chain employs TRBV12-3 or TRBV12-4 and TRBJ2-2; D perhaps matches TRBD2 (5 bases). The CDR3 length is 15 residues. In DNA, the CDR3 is TGTGCCAGCAGTTCCCGGACCGGGAACACCAGGGAGCTGTTTTTT. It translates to CASSSRTGNTRELFF.

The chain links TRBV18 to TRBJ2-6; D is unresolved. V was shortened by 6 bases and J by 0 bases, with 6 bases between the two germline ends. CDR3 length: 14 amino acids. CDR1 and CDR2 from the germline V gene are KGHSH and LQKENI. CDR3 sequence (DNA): TGTGCCAGCTCCCAAAGCTCTGGGGCCAACGTCCTGACTTTC. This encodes CASSQSSGANVLTF.